Listed here are 21 T cell receptor beta chains from one sample, sequenced in a study of blood T cell repertoires in COVID-19. TCRdb's table, derived via immunoSEQ multiplex PCR, lists solely in-frame clones and lacks some. The sample has 150,000 to 200,000 clones, approximately 79% seen once. The sequencing sample was made of PBMCs or T cells enriched from blood (not recorded which). The receptors derive from a woman aged 60 to 75 with acute COVID-19.

The chain is built from TRBV7-9 and TRBJ2-3; a weak D match, TRBD2 (6 bases). Germline V gene data show CDR1 as SEHNR and CDR2 as FQNEAQ (reference sequence). V lost 4 bases to trimming and J lost 2 bases, with 19 bases between them. The CDR3 spans 17 residues. The CDR3 sequence is CASSYRGRPLDTDTQYF. CDR3 coding DNA: TGTGCCAGCAGCTATCGGGGGAGACCGTTGGACACAGATACGCAGTATTTT.

The CDR3 sequence: CASRDRGGNTEAFF. Here the CDR3 DNA reads TGTGCCAGTAGAGACAGGGGAGGGAACACTGAAGCTTTCTTT. The rearrangement links TRBV19 to TRBJ1-1; TRBD1 matches at 8 bases. The CDR3 sequence is 14 residues long. Trimming at V came to 6 bases and at J to 1 base, leaving 4 bases not matched to a gene. Germline CDR1 reads LNHDA; CDR2 reads SQIVND (reference sequence).

The chain employs TRBV5-1 and TRBJ1-6; 9 bases match TRBD1. The CDR3 consists of 16 residues. From germline, CDR1 is SGHRS and CDR2 YFSETQ. V dropped 4 bases and J dropped 9; count of bases not matched to a gene: 11. Here the CDR3 DNA reads TGCGCCAGCAGCCCGCAGGGAGGACAGGGGAGTTCACCCCTCCACTTT. It is translated as CASSPQGGQGSSPLHF.

This rearrangement joins TRBV28 to TRBJ2-3; 7 positions match TRBD1. The V segment lost 8 bases and the J segment 4 bases; nucleotides outside the gene matches: 6. The CDR3 runs to 13 residues. CDR1 and CDR2 from the germline V gene are MDHEN and SYDVKM. The CDR3 region has the DNA TGTGCCAGCCTAAACAGGGGCCCAGATACGCAGTATTTT. Translation: CASLNRGPDTQYF.

This clone was observed once. This chain joins TRBV6-5 and TRBJ2-1; 9 positions match TRBD2. Trimming took 0 bases from V and 5 from J; bases not matched to a gene: 5. Germline loops: CDR1 MNHEY, CDR2 SVGAGI. The length of the CDR3 is 16 residues. In DNA form, the CDR3 reads TGTGCCAGCAGTTACTCTTACGCGGGAGGGAACAATGAGCAGTTCTTC. It yields the protein CASSYSYAGGNNEQFF.

V and J are TRBV7-6 and TRBJ2-3, with D perhaps TRBD2 (7 bases). Looked up from germline, CDR1 is SGHVS and CDR2 is FNYEAQ. The CDR3 is made up of 16 amino acids. V was pared by 5 bases and J by 5 bases, with 20 bases between. CDR3 DNA sequence: TGTGCCAGCAGCCCAAACCCGGGCGGGGGCGGAGATACGCAGTATTTT. Translating it yields CASSPNPGGGGDTQYF.

The chain carries TRBV10-1 and TRBJ2-5, with D tentatively TRBD1 (5 bases). In germline, CDR1 is WNHNN, CDR2 SYGVQD (reference sequence). The V and J ends lost 0 bases and 5 bases respectively, with 10 bases between them. This CDR3 is 14 amino acids long. The CDR3 coding sequence is TGCGCCAGCAGTGAGTCTCCCAGGGCGGAGACCCAGTACTTC. This translates into CASSESPRAETQYF.

The chain joins TRBV5-4 to TRBJ1-2; D gene uncertain. Trimming left V 9 bases short and J 8 bases short, with 29 bases between. This CDR3 is 16 amino acids long. Germline-derived CDR1 and CDR2 are SGHNT and YYREEE (reference sequence). The CDR3 DNA is TGTGCCATCCCGCTCTCATCCCGGGAGACACCAACCGGCTACACCTTC. It translates to CAIPLSSRETPTGYTF.

The chain is built from TRBV7-2 and TRBJ2-1, with 11 nucleotides matching TRBD2. Germline CDR1 is SGHTA and CDR2 is FQGNSA. Trimming cost V 6 bases and J 12 bases; bases outside gene matches: 13. This CDR3 spans 15 amino acids. Here the CDR3 reads CASRIDTSGGRGQFF. DNA of the CDR3: TGTGCCAGCAGGATAGACACTAGCGGGGGAAGGGGGCAGTTCTTC.

The chain is built from TRBV14 and TRBJ2-7; TRBD2 matches 10 bases. Trimming cost V 4 bases and J 2 bases; bases outside gene matches: 2. This CDR3 has 14 amino acids. CDR1 and CDR2 from the germline V gene are SGHDN and FVKESK. Here the CDR3 DNA reads TGTGCCAGCAGCCCGCTAGCGGGAGCCTACGAGCAGTACTTC. Translated: CASSPLAGAYEQYF.

The chain carries TRBV19 and TRBJ1-1, with D possibly being TRBD1 (5 bases). Trimming took 6 bases from V and 6 from J, leaving 14 bases between them. The V gene's germline CDR1 is LNHDA and CDR2 SQIVND (reference sequence). The CDR3 is made up of 13 amino acids. This CDR3 reads CASRKDREAEAFF. The CDR3 region has the DNA TGTGCCAGTAGGAAAGACAGAGAGGCTGAAGCTTTCTTT.

The genes are TRBV11-2 and TRBJ2-3; TRBD2 might be the D (6 bases). The CDR3 loop spans 15 amino acids. Germline lookup yields CDR1 SGHAT and CDR2 FQNNGV. V was trimmed by 2 bases and J by 2 bases, leaving 11 bases between them. CDR3: CASSLSGGFTDTQYF. The DNA of the CDR3 is TGTGCCAGCAGCTTATCCGGGGGATTCACAGATACGCAGTATTTT.

This chain connects TRBV4-1 to TRBJ1-1; tentatively, D is TRBD1 (5 bases). V lost 2 bases and J lost 1, with 17 bases in between. CDR3 size: 17 residues. CDR1 is MGHRA, CDR2 YSYEKL, per germline. CDR3 region: CASSQQVTWQGNTEAFF. CDR3 coding DNA: TGCGCCAGCAGCCAACAAGTGACTTGGCAGGGGAACACTGAAGCTTTCTTT.

CDR3 amino acids: CATRKDRSSGNTIYF. CDR3 in DNA: TGTGCCACCAGAAAAGACAGGAGCTCTGGAAACACCATATATTTT. This chain uses TRBV15 with TRBJ1-3; TRBD1 is a possible D gene (6 bases). There are 15 residues in the CDR3. Trimming shortened V by 6 bases and J by 0 bases, and 12 bases separated the two germline ends. Germline loops: CDR1 LNHNV, CDR2 YYDKDF (reference sequence). Filled out from reference TRBV15 and TRBJ1-3, the complete variable domain reads DAMVIQNPRYQVTQFGKPVTLSCSQTLNHNVMYWYQQKSSQAPKLLFHYYDKDFNNEADTPDNFQSRRPNTSFCFLDIRSPGLGDTAMYLCATRKDRSSGNTIYFGEGSWLTVV.

The chain combines TRBV24-1 with TRBJ1-5, with a possible D match to TRBD1 (5 bases). From germline, CDR1 is KGHDR and CDR2 SFDVKD. The CDR3 is 16 residues long. Trimming cost V 4 bases and J 1 base, with 13 bases left between them. The CDR3 here is CATSDPTAGSNQPQHF. CDR3 coding DNA: TGTGCCACCAGTGACCCGACAGCGGGCAGCAATCAGCCCCAGCATTTT.

This clone was observed once. The V and J genes are TRBV19 and TRBJ1-1, with D unclear. Germline assignment: CDR1 LNHDA and CDR2 SQIVND (reference sequence). The CDR3 spans 12 residues. Trimming took 5 bases from V and 1 from J, leaving 5 bases between them. CDR3 sequence (DNA): TGTGCCAGTAGTTCAGGGAACACTGAAGCTTTCTTT. Translating it yields CASSSGNTEAFF.

As for this clone: This specimen includes other DNA sequences encoding the same CDR3. V usage is TRBV7-9 and J usage is TRBJ2-5; no firm D call. V lost 5 bases and J lost 4, with 5 bases in between. This CDR3 is 11 amino acids long. The germline CDR1 and CDR2 sequences are SEHNR and FQNEAQ (reference sequence). CDR3 sequence: CASSPLETQYF. DNA of the CDR3: TGTGCCAGCAGCCCCCTAGAGACCCAGTACTTC.

This chain joins TRBV30 and TRBJ2-2, with 9 nucleotides matching TRBD1. CDR3 length equals 14 residues. V shed 5 bases and J 7 bases; nucleotides not matched to a gene: 8. CDR1 and CDR2 (germline): GTSNPN, SVGIG (reference sequence). CDR3 residues: CAWVGDRVGGELFF. The DNA of the CDR3 is TGTGCCTGGGTCGGGGACAGGGTTGGCGGGGAGCTGTTTTTT. Supplemented by reference TRBV30 and TRBJ2-2, the full variable domain reads SQTIHQWPATLVQPVGSPLSLECTVEGTSNPNLYWYRQAAGRGLQLLFYSVGIGQISSEVPQNLSASRPQDRQFILSSKKLLLSDSGFYLCAWVGDRVGGELFFGEGSRLTVL.

CDR3 region: CSVTSGTYAGKLFF. The DNA for the CDR3 is TGCAGCGTCACCTCCGGGACCTATGCGGGGAAACTGTTTTTT. This chain links TRBV29-1 with TRBJ1-4; TRBD1 is a possible D gene (5 bases). V was shortened by 6 bases and J by 11 bases, with 22 bases between the two germline ends. This CDR3 is built from 14 residues. Germline V gene sequence: CDR1 SQVTM, CDR2 ANQGSEA.

The chain couples TRBV28 to TRBJ1-2, with D perhaps matching TRBD1 (5 bases). The CDR3 covers 16 residues. Trimming took off 8 bases at V and 4 bases at J, with 23 bases between the two ends. CDR1 and CDR2 from the germline V gene are MDHEN and SYDVKM. This chain's CDR3 is CASDPTGLGLFYGYTF. The CDR3 coding sequence is TGTGCCAGCGATCCAACAGGTTTAGGGCTCTTCTATGGCTACACCTTC.

The V gene is TRBV5-4, the J gene TRBJ2-1; no firm D call. The germline V gene encodes CDR1 SGHNT and CDR2 YYREEE (reference sequence). This CDR3 region has 14 residues. V was clipped by 1 base and J by 8 bases, with 13 bases between them. The CDR3 spells CASSLKAGFDEQFF. As DNA, the CDR3 is TGTGCCAGCAGCTTGAAAGCCGGGTTTGATGAGCAGTTCTTC.